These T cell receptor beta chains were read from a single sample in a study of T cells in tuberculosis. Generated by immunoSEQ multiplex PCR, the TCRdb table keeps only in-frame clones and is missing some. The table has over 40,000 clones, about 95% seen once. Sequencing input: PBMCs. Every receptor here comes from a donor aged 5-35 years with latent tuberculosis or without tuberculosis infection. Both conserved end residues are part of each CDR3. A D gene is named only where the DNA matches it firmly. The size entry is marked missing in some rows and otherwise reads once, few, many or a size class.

CASSFLETSGISTDTQYF	TGTGCCAGCAGTTTTCTAGAGACTAGCGGGATATCCACAGATACGCAGTATTTT	TRBJ2-3	TRBD2	TRBV11-2	-
CSVEGQSNYGYTF	TGCAGCGTTGAGGGACAGTCTAACTATGGCTACACCTTC	TRBJ1-2	TRBD1	TRBV29-1	-
CASGRRGYTF	TGTGCCAGTGGACGCAGGGGATACACCTTC	TRBJ1-2	-	TRBV30	-
CASSLMGPTDTQYF	TGTGCCAGCAGCTTGATGGGCCCCACAGATACGCAGTATTTT	TRBJ2-3	-	TRBV7-6	-
CASSIRGSGNQPQHF	TGTGCCAGTAGTATCAGGGGAAGTGGCAATCAGCCCCAGCATTTT	TRBJ1-5	-	TRBV19	-
CAWSTGQPYEQYF	TGTGCCTGGAGTACCGGACAGCCCTACGAGCAGTACTTC	TRBJ2-7	-	TRBV30	-
CASGFGSGARNYGYTF	TGTGCTAGTGGTTTTGGGTCAGGCGCCCGTAACTATGGCTACACCTTC	TRBJ1-2	-	TRBV12-5	-
CASSSTRGVPRGREQFF	TGTGCCAGCAGCTCTACGCGGGGGGTTCCCCGAGGGCGTGAGCAGTTCTTC	TRBJ2-1	TRBD2	TRBV7-2	-
CAWTLQTANYGYTF	TGTGCCTGGACCCTGCAGACCGCAAACTACGGCTACACCTTC	TRBJ1-2	-	TRBV30	once
CAISEPGQGNTEAFF	TGTGCCATCAGTGAGCCCGGACAGGGAAACACTGAAGCTTTCTTT	TRBJ1-1	TRBD1	TRBV10-3	once
CASSGGRAILSYEQYF	TGCGCCAGCAGCGGAGGACGGGCCATCCTCTCCTACGAGCAGTACTTC	TRBJ2-7	-	TRBV5-1	-
CASSLEPLGGYTF	TGTGCCAGCAGCTTAGAACCCCTCGGGGGCTACACCTTC	TRBJ1-2	-	TRBV7-2	-
CASSQDLFGLAGGRPFF	TGCGCCAGCAGCCAAGATCTCTTTGGACTAGCGGGAGGGCGGCCGTTCTTC	TRBJ2-1	TRBD2	TRBV4-1	-
CAAGTQSSGANVLTF	TGTGCCGCTGGAACACAGAGCTCTGGGGCCAACGTCCTGACTTTC	TRBJ2-6	-	TRBV6-5	-
CASSPGQNTGELFF	TGTGCCAGCTCACCGGGACAGAACACCGGGGAGCTGTTTTTT	TRBJ2-2	-	TRBV18	-